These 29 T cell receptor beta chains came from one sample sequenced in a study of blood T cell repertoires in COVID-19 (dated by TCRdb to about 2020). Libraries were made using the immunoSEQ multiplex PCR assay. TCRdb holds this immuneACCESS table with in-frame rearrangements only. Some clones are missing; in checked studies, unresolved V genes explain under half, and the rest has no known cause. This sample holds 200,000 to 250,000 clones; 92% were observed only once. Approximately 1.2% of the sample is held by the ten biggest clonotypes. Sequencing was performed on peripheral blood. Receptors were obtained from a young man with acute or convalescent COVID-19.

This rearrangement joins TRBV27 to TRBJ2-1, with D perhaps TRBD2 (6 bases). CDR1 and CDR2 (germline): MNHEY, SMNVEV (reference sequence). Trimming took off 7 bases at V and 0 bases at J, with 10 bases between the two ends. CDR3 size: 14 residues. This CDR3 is CASKGRSSYNEQFF. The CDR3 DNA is TGTGCCAGCAAAGGGAGGAGCTCCTACAATGAGCAGTTCTTC.

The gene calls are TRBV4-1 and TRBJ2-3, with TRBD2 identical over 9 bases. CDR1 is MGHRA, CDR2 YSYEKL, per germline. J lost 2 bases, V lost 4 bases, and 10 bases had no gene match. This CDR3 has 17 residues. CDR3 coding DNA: TGCGCCAGCAGCCCAACCCCCCTAGCGGGGTACACAGATACGCAGTATTTT. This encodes CASSPTPLAGYTDTQYF.

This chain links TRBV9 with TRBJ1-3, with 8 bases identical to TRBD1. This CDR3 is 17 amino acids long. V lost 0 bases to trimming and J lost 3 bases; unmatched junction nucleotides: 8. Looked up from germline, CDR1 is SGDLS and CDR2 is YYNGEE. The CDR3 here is CASSVGGETGVGNTIYF. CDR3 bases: TGTGCCAGCAGCGTAGGAGGGGAGACAGGGGTTGGAAACACCATATATTTT. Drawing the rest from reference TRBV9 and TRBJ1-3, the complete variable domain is DSGVTQTPKHLITATGQRVTLRCSPRSGDLSVYWYQQSLDQGLQFLIQYYNGEERAKGNILERFSAQQFPDLHSELNLSSLELGDSALYFCASSVGGETGVGNTIYFGEGSWLTVV.

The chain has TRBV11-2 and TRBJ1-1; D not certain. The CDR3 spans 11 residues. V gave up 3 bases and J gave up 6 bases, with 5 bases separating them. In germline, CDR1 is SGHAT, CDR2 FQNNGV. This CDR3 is CASSFSSEAFF. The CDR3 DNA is TGTGCCAGCAGCTTTTCCTCTGAAGCTTTCTTT.

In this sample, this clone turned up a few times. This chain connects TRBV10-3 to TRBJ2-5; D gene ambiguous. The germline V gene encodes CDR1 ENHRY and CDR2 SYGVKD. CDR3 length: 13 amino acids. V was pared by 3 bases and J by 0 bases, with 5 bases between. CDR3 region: CAISDEYQETQYF. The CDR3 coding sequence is TGTGCCATCAGTGACGAGTACCAAGAGACCCAGTACTTC.

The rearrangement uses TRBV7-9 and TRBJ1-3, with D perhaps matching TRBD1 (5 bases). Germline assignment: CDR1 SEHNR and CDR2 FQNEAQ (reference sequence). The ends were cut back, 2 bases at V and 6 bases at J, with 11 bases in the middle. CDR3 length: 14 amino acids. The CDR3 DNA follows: TGTGCCAGCAGCTTAAGGCAGGGCCCAAACACCATATATTTT. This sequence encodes CASSLRQGPNTIYF.

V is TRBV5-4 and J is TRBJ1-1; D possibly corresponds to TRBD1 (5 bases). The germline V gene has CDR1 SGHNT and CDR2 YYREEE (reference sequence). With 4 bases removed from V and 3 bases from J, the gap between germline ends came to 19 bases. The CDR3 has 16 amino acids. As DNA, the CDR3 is TGTGCCAGCAGCCCCGGGGGGGGTCGGGTGGACACTGAAGCTTTCTTT. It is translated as CASSPGGGRVDTEAFF.

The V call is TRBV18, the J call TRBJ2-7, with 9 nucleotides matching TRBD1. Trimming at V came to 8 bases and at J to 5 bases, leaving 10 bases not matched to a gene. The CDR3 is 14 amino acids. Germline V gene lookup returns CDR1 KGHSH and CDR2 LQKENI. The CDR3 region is CASTGQGNIHEQYF. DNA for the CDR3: TGTGCCAGCACTGGACAGGGGAATATCCACGAGCAGTACTTC.

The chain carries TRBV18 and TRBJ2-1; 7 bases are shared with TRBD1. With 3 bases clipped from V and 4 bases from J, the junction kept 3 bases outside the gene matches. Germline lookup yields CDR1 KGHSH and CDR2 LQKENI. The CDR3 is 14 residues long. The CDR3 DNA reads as TGTGCCAGCTCACCCCCAGGGGGATACAATGAGCAGTTCTTC. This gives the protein CASSPPGGYNEQFF.

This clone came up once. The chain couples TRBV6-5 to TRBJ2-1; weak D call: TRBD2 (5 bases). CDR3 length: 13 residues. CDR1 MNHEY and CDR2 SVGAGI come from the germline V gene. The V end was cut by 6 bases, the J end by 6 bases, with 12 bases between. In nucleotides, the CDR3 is TGTGCCAGCAGGGAGAGGGTGCTCAATGAGCAGTTCTTC. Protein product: CASRERVLNEQFF.

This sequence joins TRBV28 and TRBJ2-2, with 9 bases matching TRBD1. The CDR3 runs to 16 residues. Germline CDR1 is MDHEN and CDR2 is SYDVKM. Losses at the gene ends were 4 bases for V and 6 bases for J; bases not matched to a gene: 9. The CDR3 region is CASSSAGTGSAGELFF. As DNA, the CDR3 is TGTGCCAGCAGTTCCGCCGGGACAGGGTCAGCCGGGGAGCTGTTTTTT.

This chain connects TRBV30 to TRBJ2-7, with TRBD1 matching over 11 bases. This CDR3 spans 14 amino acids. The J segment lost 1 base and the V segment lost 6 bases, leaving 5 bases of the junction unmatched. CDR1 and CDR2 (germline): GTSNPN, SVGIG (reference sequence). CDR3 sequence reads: CACFGQGASYEQYF. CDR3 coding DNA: TGTGCCTGCTTCGGACAGGGGGCATCCTACGAGCAGTACTTC.

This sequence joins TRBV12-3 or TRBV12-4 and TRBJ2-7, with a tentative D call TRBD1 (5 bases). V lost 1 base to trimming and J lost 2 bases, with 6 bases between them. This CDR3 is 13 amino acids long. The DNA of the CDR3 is TGTGCCAGCAGTTTAGGACAGACCTACGAGCAGTACTTC. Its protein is CASSLGQTYEQYF.

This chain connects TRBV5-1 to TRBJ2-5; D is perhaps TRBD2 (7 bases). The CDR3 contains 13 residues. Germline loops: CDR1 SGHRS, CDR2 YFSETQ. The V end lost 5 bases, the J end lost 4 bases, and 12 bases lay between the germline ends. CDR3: CASSSGGRETQYF. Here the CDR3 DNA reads TGCGCCAGCAGTTCCGGGGGGCGAGAGACCCAGTACTTC.

The CDR3 region has the DNA TGCGCCAGCAGCTCCCAGGGCCAAGAGACCCAGTACTTC. Its translation: CASSSQGQETQYF. The chain is built from TRBV5-1 and TRBJ2-5; D is possibly TRBD1 (5 bases). Trimming removed 3 bases at V and 1 base at J, with 7 bases between. The CDR3 is 13 residues long. CDR1 and CDR2 from the germline V gene are SGHRS and YFSETQ.

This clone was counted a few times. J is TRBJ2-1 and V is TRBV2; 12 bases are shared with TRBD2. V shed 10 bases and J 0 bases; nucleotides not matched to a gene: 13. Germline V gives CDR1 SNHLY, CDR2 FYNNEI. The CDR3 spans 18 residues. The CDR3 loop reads CATLRTSGATSSYNEQFF. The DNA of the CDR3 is TGTGCCACCCTCAGGACTAGCGGGGCGACTTCCTCCTACAATGAGCAGTTCTTC.

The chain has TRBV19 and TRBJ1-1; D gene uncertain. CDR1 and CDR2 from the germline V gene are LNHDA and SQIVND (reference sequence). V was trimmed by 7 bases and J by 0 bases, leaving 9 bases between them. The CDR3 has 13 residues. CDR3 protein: CASTENMNTEAFF. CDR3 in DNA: TGTGCCAGTACTGAGAATATGAACACTGAAGCTTTCTTT.

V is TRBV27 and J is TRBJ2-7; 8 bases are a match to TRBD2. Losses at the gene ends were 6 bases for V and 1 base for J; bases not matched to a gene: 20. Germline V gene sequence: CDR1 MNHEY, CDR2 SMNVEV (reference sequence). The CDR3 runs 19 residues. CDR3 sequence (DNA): TGTGCCAGCAGACCTCCACGGGGGGGGGCGCGGGCCTTGTCCTACGAGCAGTACTTC. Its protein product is CASRPPRGGARALSYEQYF.

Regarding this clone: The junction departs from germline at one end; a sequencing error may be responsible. CDR3 sequence: CVSSYSSTGNYGYTF. CDR3 DNA: TGTGTCAGCAGTTACTCGTCCACAGGAAACTATGGCTACACCTTC. V and J are TRBV6-6 and TRBJ1-2, with D possibly TRBD1 on 5 matching bases. The CDR3 runs to 15 residues. Germline loops: CDR1 MNHNY, CDR2 SVGAGI (reference sequence).

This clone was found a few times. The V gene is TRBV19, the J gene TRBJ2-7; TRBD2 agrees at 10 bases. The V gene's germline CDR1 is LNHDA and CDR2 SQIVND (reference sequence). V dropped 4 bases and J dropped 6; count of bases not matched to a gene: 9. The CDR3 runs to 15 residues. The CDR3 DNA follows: TGTGCCAGTAGTACCACCCTAGCGGGAGTAGGCGAGCAGTACTTC. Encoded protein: CASSTTLAGVGEQYF.

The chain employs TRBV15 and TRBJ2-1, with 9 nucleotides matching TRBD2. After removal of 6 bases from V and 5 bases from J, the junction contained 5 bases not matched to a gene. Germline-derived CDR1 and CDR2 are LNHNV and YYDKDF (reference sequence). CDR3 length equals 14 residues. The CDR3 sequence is CATSPGLANNEQFF. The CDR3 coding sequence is TGTGCCACCAGTCCGGGACTAGCTAACAATGAGCAGTTCTTC.

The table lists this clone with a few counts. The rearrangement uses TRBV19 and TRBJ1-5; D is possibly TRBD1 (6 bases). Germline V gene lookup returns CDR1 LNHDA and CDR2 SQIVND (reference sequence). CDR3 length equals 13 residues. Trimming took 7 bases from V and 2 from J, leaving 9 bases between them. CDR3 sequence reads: CASTNRGNQPQHF. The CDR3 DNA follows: TGTGCCAGTACCAACAGGGGCAATCAGCCCCAGCATTTT.

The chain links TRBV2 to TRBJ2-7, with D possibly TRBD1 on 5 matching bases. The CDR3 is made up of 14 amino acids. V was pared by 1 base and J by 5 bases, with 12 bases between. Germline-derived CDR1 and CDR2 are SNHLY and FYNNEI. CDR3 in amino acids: CASSEEDTNHEQYF. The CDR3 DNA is TGTGCCAGCAGTGAAGAGGACACCAACCACGAGCAGTACTTC.

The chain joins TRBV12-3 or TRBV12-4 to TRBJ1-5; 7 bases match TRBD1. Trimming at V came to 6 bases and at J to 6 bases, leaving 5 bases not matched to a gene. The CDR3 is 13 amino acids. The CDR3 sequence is CASSRQGLQPQHF. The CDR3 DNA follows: TGTGCCAGCAGCAGACAGGGTCTTCAGCCCCAGCATTTT.

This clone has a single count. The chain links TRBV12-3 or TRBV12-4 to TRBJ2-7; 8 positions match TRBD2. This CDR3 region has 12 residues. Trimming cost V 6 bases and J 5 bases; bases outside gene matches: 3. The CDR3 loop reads CASRSGGHEQYF. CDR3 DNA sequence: TGTGCCAGCAGATCGGGGGGGCACGAGCAGTACTTC.

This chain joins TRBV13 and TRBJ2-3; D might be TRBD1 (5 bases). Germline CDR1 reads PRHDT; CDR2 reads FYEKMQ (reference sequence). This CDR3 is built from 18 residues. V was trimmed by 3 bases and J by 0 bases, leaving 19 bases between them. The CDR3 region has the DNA TGTGCCAGCAGCTTCACCATCTTAGACAGCGCCAGCACAGATACGCAGTATTTT. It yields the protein CASSFTILDSASTDTQYF.

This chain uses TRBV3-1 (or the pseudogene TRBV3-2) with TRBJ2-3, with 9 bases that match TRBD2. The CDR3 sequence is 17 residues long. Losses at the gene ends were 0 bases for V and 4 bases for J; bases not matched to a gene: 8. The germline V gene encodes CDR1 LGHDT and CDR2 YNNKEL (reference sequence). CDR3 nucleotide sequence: TGTGCCAGCAGCCAAGAGGCTAGCGGGGTAGGTGCAGATACGCAGTATTTT. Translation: CASSQEASGVGADTQYF.

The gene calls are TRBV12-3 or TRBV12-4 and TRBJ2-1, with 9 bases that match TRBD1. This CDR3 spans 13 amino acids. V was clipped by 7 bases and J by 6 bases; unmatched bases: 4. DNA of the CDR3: TGTGCCAGCACTGCGACAGGGGGCAATGAGCAGTTCTTC. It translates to CASTATGGNEQFF.

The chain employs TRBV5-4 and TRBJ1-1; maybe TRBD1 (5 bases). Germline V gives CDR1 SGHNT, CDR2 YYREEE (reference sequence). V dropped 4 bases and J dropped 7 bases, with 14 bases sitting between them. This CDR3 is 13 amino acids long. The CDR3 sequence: CASSLGPDSEAFF. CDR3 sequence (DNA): TGTGCCAGCAGCCTCGGACCCGACAGTGAAGCTTTCTTT.